This T cell receptor (beta chain) was found in a study of Ad26.COV2.S vaccination and SARS-CoV-2 variants. Turning to the study itself: Donor got 5x10^10 or 1x10^11 viral particles of Ad26.COV2.S.

Clones were sequenced by immunoSEQ multiplex PCR, and TCRdb holds only the in-frame ones, with some missing. The data hold about 500,000 clones, with about 89% observed a single time. Worth noting for this clone: Its antigen is undetermined.

The treatment denotes: some 19 received Ad26.COV2.S at low or high dose, single or two shots; about 5 received placebo; per-sample allocation not given. Samples analyzed were those drawn on day 63 after the first vaccine or placebo injection. Study results and caveats: Reported post-vaccination CD8+ and CD4+ T cell responses to spike showed substantial breadth.

With 2 bases clipped from V and 6 bases from J, the junction kept 8 bases outside the gene matches. Germline-derived CDR1 and CDR2 are SEHNR and FQNEAQ (reference sequence). CDR3 length: 16 residues. The specimen was peripheral blood, collected in a trial of Ad26.COV2.S vaccine versus placebo. This clonotype was obtained from a person aged 18-65 years who received the Ad26.COV2.S COVID-19 vaccine or a placebo. J is TRBJ2-1 and V is TRBV7-9; 9 bases are a match to TRBD2. CDR3 bases: TGTGCCAGCAGCTTACACGGTAGCGGGAGCGCCAATGAGCAGTTCTTC. Its translation: CASSLHGSGSANEQFF.